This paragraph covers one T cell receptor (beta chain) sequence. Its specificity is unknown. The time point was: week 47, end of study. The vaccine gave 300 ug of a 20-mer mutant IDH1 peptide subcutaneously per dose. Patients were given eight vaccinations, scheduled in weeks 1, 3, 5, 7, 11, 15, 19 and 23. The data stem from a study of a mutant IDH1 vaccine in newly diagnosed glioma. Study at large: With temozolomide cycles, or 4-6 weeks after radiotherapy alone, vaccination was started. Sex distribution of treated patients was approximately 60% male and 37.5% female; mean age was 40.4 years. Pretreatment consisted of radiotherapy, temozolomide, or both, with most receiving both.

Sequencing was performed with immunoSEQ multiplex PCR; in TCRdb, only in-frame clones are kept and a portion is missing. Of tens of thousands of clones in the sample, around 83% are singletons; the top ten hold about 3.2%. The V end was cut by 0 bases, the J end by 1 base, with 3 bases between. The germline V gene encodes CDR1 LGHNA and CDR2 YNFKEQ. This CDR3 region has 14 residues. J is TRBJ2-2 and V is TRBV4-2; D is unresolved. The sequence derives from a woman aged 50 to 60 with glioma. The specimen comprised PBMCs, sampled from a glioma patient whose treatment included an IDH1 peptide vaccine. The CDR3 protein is CASSQEWNTGELFF. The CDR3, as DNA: TGTGCCAGCAGCCAAGAATGGAACACCGGGGAGCTGTTTTTT.